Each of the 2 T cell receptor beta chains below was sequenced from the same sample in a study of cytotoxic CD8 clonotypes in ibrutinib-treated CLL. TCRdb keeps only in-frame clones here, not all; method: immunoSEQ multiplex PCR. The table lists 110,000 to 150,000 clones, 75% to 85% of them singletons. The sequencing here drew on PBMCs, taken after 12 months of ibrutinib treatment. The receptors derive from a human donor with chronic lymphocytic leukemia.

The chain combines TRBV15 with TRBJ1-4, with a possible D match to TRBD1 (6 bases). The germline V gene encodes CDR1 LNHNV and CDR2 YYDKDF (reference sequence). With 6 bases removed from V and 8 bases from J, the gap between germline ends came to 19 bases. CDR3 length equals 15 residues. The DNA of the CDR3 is TGTGCCACCAGAAAAAGGGGGAACACAGGAGAAAAACTGTTTTTT. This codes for CATRKRGNTGEKLFF.

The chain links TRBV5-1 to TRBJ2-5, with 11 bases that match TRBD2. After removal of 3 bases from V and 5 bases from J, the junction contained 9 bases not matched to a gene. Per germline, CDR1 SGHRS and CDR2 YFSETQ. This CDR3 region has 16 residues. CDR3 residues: CASSSWETSGAETQYF. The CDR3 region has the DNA TGCGCCAGCAGCTCCTGGGAGACTAGCGGGGCCGAGACCCAGTACTTC.